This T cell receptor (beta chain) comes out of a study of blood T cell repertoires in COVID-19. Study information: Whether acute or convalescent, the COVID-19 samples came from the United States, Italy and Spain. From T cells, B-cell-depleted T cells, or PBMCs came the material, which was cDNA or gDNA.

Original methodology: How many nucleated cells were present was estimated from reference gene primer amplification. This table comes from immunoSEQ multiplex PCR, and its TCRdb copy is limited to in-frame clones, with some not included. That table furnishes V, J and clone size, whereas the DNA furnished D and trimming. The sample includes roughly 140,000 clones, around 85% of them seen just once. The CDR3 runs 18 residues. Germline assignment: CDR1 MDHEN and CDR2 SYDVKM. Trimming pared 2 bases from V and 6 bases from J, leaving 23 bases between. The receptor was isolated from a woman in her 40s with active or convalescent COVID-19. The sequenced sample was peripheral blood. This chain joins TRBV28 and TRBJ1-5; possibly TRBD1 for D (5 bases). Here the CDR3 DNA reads TGTGCCAGCAGTTTAAGACGTTTTTATGGGGGGAAGGGTCAGCCCCAGCATTTT. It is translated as CASSLRRFYGGKGQPQHF.